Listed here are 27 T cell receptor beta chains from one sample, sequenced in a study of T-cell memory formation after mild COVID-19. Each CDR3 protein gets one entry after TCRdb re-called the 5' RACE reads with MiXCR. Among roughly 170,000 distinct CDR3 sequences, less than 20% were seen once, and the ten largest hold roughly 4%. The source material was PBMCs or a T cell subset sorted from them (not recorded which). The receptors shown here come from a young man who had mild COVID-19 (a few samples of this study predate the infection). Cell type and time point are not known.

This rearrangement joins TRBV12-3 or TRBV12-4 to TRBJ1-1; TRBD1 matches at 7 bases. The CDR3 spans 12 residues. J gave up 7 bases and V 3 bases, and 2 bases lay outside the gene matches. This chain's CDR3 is CASSLGQLEAFF. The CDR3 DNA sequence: TGTGCCAGCAGTTTGGGACAGCTTGAAGCTTTCTTT.

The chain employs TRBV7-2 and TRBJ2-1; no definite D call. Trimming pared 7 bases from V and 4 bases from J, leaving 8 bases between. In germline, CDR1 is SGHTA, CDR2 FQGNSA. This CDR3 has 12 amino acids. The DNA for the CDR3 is TGTGCCAGCATTATGCAGTACAATGAGCAGTTCTTC. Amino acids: CASIMQYNEQFF.

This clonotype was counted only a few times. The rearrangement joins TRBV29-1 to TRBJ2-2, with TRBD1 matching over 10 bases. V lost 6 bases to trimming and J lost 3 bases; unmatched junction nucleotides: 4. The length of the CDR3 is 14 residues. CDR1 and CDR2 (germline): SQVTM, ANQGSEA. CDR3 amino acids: CSVAGTGDTGELFF. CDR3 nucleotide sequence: TGCAGCGTAGCCGGGACAGGGGACACCGGGGAGCTGTTTTTT.

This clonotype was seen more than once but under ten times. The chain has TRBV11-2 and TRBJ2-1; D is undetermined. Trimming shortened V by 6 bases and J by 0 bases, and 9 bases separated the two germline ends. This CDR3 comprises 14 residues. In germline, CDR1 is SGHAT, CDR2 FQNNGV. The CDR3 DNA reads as TGTGCCAGCAGAGCCGCGGCCTCCTACAATGAGCAGTTCTTC. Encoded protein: CASRAAASYNEQFF.

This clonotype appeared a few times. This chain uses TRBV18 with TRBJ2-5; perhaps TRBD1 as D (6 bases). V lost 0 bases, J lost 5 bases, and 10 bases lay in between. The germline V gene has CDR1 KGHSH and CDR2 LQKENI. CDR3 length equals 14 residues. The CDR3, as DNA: TGTGCCAGCTCACCACCTGGGGGCGCCGAGACCCAGTACTTC. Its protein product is CASSPPGGAETQYF.

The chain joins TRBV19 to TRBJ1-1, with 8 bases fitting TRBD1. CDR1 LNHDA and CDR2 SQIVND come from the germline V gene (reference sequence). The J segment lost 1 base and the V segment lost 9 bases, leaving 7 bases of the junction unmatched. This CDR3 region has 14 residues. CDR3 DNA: TGTGCCAGAAACGGACAGGGTGCGAACACTGAAGCTTTCTTT. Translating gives CARNGQGANTEAFF.

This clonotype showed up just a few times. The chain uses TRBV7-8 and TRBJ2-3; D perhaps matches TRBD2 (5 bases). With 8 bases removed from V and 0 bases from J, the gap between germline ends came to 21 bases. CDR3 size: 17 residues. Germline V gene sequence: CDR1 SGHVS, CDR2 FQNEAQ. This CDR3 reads CASSPIGGPASTDTQYF. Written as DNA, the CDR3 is TGTGCCAGCTCCCCGATCGGCGGGCCAGCGAGCACAGATACGCAGTATTTT.

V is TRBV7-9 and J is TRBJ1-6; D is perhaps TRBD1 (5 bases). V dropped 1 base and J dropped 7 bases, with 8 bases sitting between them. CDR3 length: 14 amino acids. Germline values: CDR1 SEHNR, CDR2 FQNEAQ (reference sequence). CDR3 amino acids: CASSLGTSNSPLHF. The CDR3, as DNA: TGTGCCAGCAGCTTAGGGACATCCAATTCACCCCTCCACTTT.

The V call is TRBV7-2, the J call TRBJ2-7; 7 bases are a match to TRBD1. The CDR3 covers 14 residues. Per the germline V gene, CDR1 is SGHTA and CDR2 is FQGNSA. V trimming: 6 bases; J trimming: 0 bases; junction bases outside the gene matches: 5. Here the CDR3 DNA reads TGTGCCAGCAGTCCCGGACAGGCCTCCTACGAGCAGTACGTC. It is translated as CASSPGQASYEQYV.

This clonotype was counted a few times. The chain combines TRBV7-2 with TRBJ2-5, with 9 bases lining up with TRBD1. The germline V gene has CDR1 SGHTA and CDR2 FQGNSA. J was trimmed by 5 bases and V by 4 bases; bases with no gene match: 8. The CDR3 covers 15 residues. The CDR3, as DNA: TGTGCCAGCAGCTCTAACAGGGGGCTAGAGGAGACCCAGTACTTC. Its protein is CASSSNRGLEETQYF.

CDR3 region: CASSARAQETQYF. In nucleotides, the CDR3 is TGTGCCAGCAGCGCCCGGGCTCAAGAGACCCAGTACTTC. V and J are TRBV7-2 and TRBJ2-5; D ambiguous. The CDR3 has 13 residues. Germline V lookup: CDR1 SGHTA, CDR2 FQGNSA. Trimming removed 5 bases from V and 2 bases from J, with 9 bases in between.

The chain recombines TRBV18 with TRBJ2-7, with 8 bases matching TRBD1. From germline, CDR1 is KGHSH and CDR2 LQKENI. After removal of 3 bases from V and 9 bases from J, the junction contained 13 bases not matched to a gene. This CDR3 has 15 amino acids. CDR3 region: CASSPRQGAPMGQYV. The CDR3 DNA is TGTGCCAGCTCACCTCGGCAGGGGGCGCCTATGGGGCAGTACGTC.

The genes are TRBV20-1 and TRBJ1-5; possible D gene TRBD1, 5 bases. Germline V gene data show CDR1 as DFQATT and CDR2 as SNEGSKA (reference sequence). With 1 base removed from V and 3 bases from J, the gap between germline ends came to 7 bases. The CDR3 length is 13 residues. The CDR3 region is CSARATVNQPQHF. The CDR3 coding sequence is TGCAGTGCTAGAGCGACAGTCAATCAGCCCCAGCATTTT.

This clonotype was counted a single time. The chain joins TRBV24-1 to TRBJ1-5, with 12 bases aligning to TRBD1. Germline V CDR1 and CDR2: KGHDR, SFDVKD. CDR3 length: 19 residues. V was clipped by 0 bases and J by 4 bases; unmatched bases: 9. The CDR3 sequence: CATSDLPGTGGRRNQPQHF. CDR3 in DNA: TGTGCCACCAGTGATTTGCCAGGGACAGGGGGCAGGAGGAATCAGCCCCAGCATTTT.

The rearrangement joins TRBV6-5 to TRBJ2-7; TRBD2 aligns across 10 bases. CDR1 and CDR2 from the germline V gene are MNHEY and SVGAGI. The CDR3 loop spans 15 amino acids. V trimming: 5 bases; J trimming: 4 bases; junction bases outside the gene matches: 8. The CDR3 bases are TGTGCCAGCAGTCCATGGACTAGCGGCATATACGAGCAGTACTTC. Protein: CASSPWTSGIYEQYF.

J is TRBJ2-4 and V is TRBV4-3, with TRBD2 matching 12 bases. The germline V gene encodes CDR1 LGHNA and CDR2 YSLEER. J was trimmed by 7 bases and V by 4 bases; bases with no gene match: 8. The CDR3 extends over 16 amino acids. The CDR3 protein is CASSLDLAGGPNIQYF. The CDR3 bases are TGCGCCAGCAGCCTAGACCTAGCGGGGGGGCCGAACATTCAGTACTTC.

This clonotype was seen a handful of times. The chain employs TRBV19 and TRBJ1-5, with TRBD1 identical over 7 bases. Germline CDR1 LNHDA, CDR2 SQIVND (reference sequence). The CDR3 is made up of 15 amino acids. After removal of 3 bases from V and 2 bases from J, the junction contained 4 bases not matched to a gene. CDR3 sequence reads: CASSIKGARNQPQHF. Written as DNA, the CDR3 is TGTGCCAGTAGTATTAAGGGGGCGCGCAATCAGCCCCAGCATTTT.

Written as DNA, the CDR3 is TGTGCCTGGACCCAAGGCGGGGGACCGGAGACCCAGTACTTC. Protein: CAWTQGGGPETQYF. The V and J genes are TRBV30 and TRBJ2-5; the match to TRBD2 covers 7 bases. The germline gives CDR1 GTSNPN, CDR2 SVGIG (reference sequence). The length of the CDR3 is 14 residues. J was trimmed by 5 bases and V by 4 bases; bases with no gene match: 10.

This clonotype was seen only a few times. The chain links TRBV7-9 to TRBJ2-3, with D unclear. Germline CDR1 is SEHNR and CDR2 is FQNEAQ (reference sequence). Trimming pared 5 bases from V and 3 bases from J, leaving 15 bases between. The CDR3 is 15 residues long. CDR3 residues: CASSMTPVSTDTQYF. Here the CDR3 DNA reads TGTGCCAGCAGCATGACCCCTGTCAGTACAGATACGCAGTATTTT.

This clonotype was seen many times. CDR3 DNA sequence: TGTGCCAGCTCCCGGGGGGGGGGCACAGATACGCAGTATTTT. Translation: CASSRGGGTDTQYF. The chain carries TRBV7-2 and TRBJ2-3, with 8 bases aligning to TRBD2. The germline CDR1 and CDR2 sequences are SGHTA and FQGNSA. The CDR3 contains 14 residues. V shed 8 bases, J shed 1 base, and the junction held 5 bases outside the gene matches.

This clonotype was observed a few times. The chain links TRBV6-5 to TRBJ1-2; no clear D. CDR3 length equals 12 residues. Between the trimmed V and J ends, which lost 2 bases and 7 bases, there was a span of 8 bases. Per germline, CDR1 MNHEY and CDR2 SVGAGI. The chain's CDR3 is CASSYGRGGYTF. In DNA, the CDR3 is TGTGCCAGCAGTTACGGGCGAGGTGGCTACACCTTC.

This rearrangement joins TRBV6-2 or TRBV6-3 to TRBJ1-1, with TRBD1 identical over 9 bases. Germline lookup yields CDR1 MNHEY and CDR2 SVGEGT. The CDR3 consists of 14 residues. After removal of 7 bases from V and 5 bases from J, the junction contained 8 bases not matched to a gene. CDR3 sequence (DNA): TGTGCCAGCATAACAGGGGGCTCGGGGACTGAAGCTTTCTTT. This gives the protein CASITGGSGTEAFF.

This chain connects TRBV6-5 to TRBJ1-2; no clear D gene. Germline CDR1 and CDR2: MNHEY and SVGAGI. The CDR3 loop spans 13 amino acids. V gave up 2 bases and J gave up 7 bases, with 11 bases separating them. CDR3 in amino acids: CASSYREERGYTF. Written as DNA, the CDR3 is TGTGCCAGCAGTTACAGGGAGGAACGTGGCTACACCTTC.

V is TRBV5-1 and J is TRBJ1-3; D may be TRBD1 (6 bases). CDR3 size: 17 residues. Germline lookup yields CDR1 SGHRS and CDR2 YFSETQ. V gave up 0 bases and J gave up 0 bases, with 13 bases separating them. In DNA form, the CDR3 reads TGCGCCAGCAGCTTGGTGCCAGGGGTTAACTCTGGAAACACCATATATTTT. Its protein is CASSLVPGVNSGNTIYF.

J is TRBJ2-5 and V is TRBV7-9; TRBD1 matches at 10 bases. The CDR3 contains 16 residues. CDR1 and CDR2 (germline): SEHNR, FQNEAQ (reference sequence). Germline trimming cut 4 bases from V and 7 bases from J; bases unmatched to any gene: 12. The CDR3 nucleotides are TGTGCCAGCAGCTCACCTGGACAGGGGGTTTACTCGACCCAGTACTTC. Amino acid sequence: CASSSPGQGVYSTQYF. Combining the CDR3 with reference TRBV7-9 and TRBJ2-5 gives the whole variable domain DTGVSQNPRHKITKRGQNVTFRCDPISEHNRLYWYRQTLGQGPEFLTYFQNEAQLEKSRLLSDRFSAERPKGSFSTLEIQRTEQGDSAMYLCASSSPGQGVYSTQYFGPGTRLLVL.

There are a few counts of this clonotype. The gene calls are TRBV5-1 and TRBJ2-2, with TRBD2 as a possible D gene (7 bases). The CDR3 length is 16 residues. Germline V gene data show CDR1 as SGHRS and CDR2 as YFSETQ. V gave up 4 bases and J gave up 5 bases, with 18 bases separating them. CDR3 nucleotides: TGCGCCAGCAGCCCCCGGGGAGGGGGTGTAACCGGGGAGCTGTTTTTT. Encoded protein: CASSPRGGGVTGELFF.

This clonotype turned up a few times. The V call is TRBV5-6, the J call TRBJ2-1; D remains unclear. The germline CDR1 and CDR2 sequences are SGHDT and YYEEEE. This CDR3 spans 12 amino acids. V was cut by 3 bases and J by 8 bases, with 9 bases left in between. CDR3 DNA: TGTGCCAGCAGCTCGTTTCAAGATGAGCAGTTCTTC. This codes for CASSSFQDEQFF.